These 5 T cell receptor beta chains were sequenced from one sample in a study of blood T cell repertoires in COVID-19. TCRdb's copy holds only in-frame clones and misses some; the assay was immunoSEQ multiplex PCR. The sample gives about 310,000 clones, around 90% of which show up once; 1% is in the top ten. Sequencing was carried out using peripheral blood. The receptors here all came from a man in his fifties or sixties with active or convalescent COVID-19.

A few counts support this clone. The DNA of the CDR3 is TGCAGCGTAAGACTAGCGGGGAGACAAGAGACCCAGTACTTC. This encodes CSVRLAGRQETQYF. The chain recombines TRBV29-1 with TRBJ2-5; 11 bases match TRBD2. The CDR3 loop spans 14 amino acids. The junction had 5 bases not matched to a gene; V was cut back by 6 bases and J by 2 bases. Germline V CDR1 and CDR2: SQVTM, ANQGSEA.

This clone appeared once. CDR3: CASSWGQGNTGELFF. The CDR3 bases are TGTGCCAGCAGCTGGGGACAGGGTAACACCGGGGAGCTGTTTTTT. The chain couples TRBV7-6 to TRBJ2-2; 9 nucleotides match TRBD1. The CDR3 sequence is 15 residues long. V was clipped by 4 bases and J by 2 bases; unmatched bases: 2. Germline CDR1 reads SGHVS; CDR2 reads FNYEAQ.

As DNA, the CDR3 is TGTGCCAGCAGTCCTCAGGGGAGTTGGAACACTGAAGCTTTCTTT. Translation gives CASSPQGSWNTEAFF. The chain has TRBV28 and TRBJ1-1, with D possibly being TRBD1 (6 bases). The V end lost 5 bases, the J end lost 1 base, and 14 bases lay between the germline ends. The CDR3 loop spans 15 amino acids. Germline-derived CDR1 and CDR2 are MDHEN and SYDVKM.

The CDR3 loop reads CASSYGGLTDTQYF. DNA of the CDR3: TGTGCCAGCAGTTACGGGGGATTAACAGATACGCAGTATTTT. This chain links TRBV7-3 with TRBJ2-3, with a tentative D call TRBD2 (6 bases). Germline V gene sequence: CDR1 SGHTA, CDR2 FQGTGA. The CDR3 length is 14 residues. Trimming left V 6 bases short and J 3 bases short, with 13 bases between.

This chain connects TRBV28 to TRBJ1-5, with unresolved D. The germline V gene encodes CDR1 MDHEN and CDR2 SYDVKM. V was shortened by 11 bases and J by 0 bases, with 8 bases between the two germline ends. The CDR3 has 12 amino acids. The DNA for the CDR3 is TGTGCCTCAGGTGGTAGCAATCAGCCCCAGCATTTT. Its translation: CASGGSNQPQHF.